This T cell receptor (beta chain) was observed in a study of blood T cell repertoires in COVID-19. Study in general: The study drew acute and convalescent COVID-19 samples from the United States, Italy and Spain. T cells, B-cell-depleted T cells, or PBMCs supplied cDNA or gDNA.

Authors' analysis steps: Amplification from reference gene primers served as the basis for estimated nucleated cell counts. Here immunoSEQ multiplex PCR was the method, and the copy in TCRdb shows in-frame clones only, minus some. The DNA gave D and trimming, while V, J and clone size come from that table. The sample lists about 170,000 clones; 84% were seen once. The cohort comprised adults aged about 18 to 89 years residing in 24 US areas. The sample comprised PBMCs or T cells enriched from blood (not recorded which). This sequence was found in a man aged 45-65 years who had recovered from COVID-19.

The DNA of the CDR3 is TGTGCCAGCAGCCAAGCGGGGGGGCTTTTCGGTGAGCAGTTCTTC. This encodes CASSQAGGLFGEQFF. The chain joins TRBV4-2 to TRBJ2-1; 8 nucleotides agree with TRBD2. Germline values: CDR1 LGHNA, CDR2 YNFKEQ. CDR3 length: 15 residues. J was trimmed by 9 bases and V by 1 base; bases with no gene match: 8.